This record concerns one TCR beta chain sequence. Its antigen is undetermined. Generated by immunoSEQ multiplex PCR, the TCRdb table keeps only in-frame clones and is missing some. The data contain some 120,000 clones, more than 85% of them singletons. These data belong to a study of T cell responses to AZD1222 COVID-19 vaccine. Overall study results and limits: Unmutated variant regions are reportedly the target of nearly half of TCRs that are spike-specific. The peak T cell response came first, and repertoires were sampled only after it.

Germline CDR1 and CDR2: LNHDA and SQIVND (reference sequence). Trimming cost V 9 bases and J 4 bases; bases outside gene matches: 10. The length of the CDR3 is 15 residues. This receptor was identified in an adult in good health. The material sequenced was peripheral blood, taken on day 0 of AZD1222 vaccination. The V call is TRBV19, the J call TRBJ2-7; 12 bases line up with TRBD1. The DNA of the CDR3 is TGTGCCAGGTTCGTCCGGGACAGGGGGCCGTACGAGCAGTACTTC. This translates into CARFVRDRGPYEQYF. The full variable domain, in which reference TRBV19 and TRBJ2-7 provide the parts outside the CDR3, is DGGITQSPKYLFRKEGQNVTLSCEQNLNHDAMYWYRQDPGQGLRLIYYSQIVNDFQKGDIAEGYSVSREKKESFPLTVTSAQKNPTAFYLCARFVRDRGPYEQYFGPGTRLTVT.